This T cell receptor (beta chain) was obtained from a study of T cell repertoires in cytomegalovirus infection. Germline lookup yields CDR1 SNHLY and CDR2 FYNNEI. After removal of 5 bases from V and 4 bases from J, the junction contained 12 bases not matched to a gene. This CDR3 region has 16 residues. About this clonotype: Its antigen is currently unknown.

TCRdb ran MiXCR on the reads and lists one entry per CDR3 protein. The data show hundreds of thousands of distinct CDR3 sequences, 30% to 40% seen once. This material consisted of cultured PBMCs, taken from culture after CMV antigen stimulation. The chain is built from TRBV2 and TRBJ2-3; 7 bases align to TRBD2. The origin of this receptor is a human donor in good health (CMV status not recorded). Some clones in this sample may be carry-over from other donors' samples. The CDR3 loop reads CASSLAGAPLADTQYF. Written as DNA, the CDR3 is TGTGCCAGCAGTCTTGCGGGAGCCCCCCTCGCAGATACGCAGTATTTT.